This TCR beta chain appears in the sequencing data of a study of T cell responses to AZD1222 COVID-19 vaccine (dated by TCRdb to about 2021). Study-level background: TCR sequencing was performed for 230 to 250 trial participants, of whom about 200 were given two doses of AZD1222 and some 25 were given two doses of MenACWY control vaccine. Enrollment into the trials was organized by age into subgroups of 18-55, 56-69 and 70-plus years, and those subgroups contained roughly 140, 27 and 60 TCR-sequenced participants, respectively.

The CDR3 goes from the cysteine to the phenylalanine over 13 residues. Kept here is only the CDR3 DNA, which spans 39 bases and is read in frame from base 1. The V and J ends are trimmed by 3 bases and 3 bases, leaving 8 bases between them. The germline V gene (reference sequence) sets CDR1 to LNHNV and CDR2 to YYDKDF. The full study reports these points: In the small 56-69-year group, the increase in depth fell short of significance, most likely because of low power. Only five to seven AZD1222 recipients were SARS-CoV-2 seropositive at baseline, limiting conclusions about previously exposed vaccinees. The vaccine-associated CD4 TCRs covered the entire spike protein, and the dominant responses fell in regions 160-218 and 743-854. A significant rise in spike-specific TCR breadth and depth was observed after two AZD1222 doses relative to day 0 and relative to MenACWY recipients. Nearly half of unique spike-specific TCRs reportedly recognized epitopes outside regions mutated in the B.1.351 and B.1.1.7 variants. Most participants were white British and females outnumbered males, and the authors suggested that clonal diversity may have been underestimated. No day 14 peak-response samples were available, so repertoires were characterized only after the peak T cell response.

The sample's time point label is to be understood as: baseline before first vaccination. Vaccinee samples came from UK trials COV001 and COV002, including a single-blind randomized controlled phase 2/3 trial of AZD1222 (ChAdOx1 nCoV-19) in healthy adults. For TCRbeta chain sequencing, PBMC samples from trial participants were taken at day 0 and at day 28 after the second dose. For this clone: There is no known antigen for this receptor.

The CDR3 regions of human TCRbeta chains were subjected to immunosequencing. The source study handled its data this way. TCRs in the repertoires were compared against a reference library of SARS-CoV-2-specific TCRs that had been generated with the MIRA antigen-specificity platform. Breadth was defined as the fraction of unique TCRs that were SARS-CoV-2-associated, and depth was defined as the fraction of total T cells that were SARS-CoV-2-associated. Each spike-specific TCR was assigned to its reactive spike region and to a CD4 or CD8 class using the MIRA data. Log10-transformed breadth and depth values were compared by one-way ANOVA with Sidak's multiple comparisons tests. TCRdb mirrors the immuneACCESS table, restricted to in-frame sequences. Some clones are absent from its copies; in checked studies, under half trace to an unresolved V gene, and the reason for the others is unknown. Clonal size and the V and J genes are those of that table, whereas D and trimming came from the DNA. This specimen's table enumerates around 150,000 clones. The ten biggest clones cover approximately 2% of the sample.

The specimen sequenced was peripheral blood. The clonotype originates from an adult in good health. The chain was built from TRBV15 and TRBJ2-5, with the D gene not clear enough to name. CDR3 region: CATSSGPEETQYF. The DNA reads as follows: TGTGCCACCAGCAGTGGGCCGGAAGAGACCCAGTACTTC.